Below are 13 T cell receptor beta chains sequenced from a single sample in a study of blood T cell repertoires in COVID-19. Sequencing was performed with immunoSEQ multiplex PCR; in TCRdb, only in-frame clones are kept and a portion is missing. The sample holds 150,000 to 200,000 clones, around nine tenths seen once. What was sequenced was peripheral blood. Every receptor here comes from a man between 65 and 85 years old with active or convalescent COVID-19.

The chain uses TRBV15 and TRBJ2-2, with TRBD1 matching 8 bases. CDR1 and CDR2 from the germline V gene are LNHNV and YYDKDF (reference sequence). The CDR3 has 14 amino acids. V shed 2 bases and J 6 bases; nucleotides not matched to a gene: 2. CDR3 sequence (DNA): TGTGCCACCAGCAGACAGGGGGCTGCCGGGGAGCTGTTTTTT. Translating gives CATSRQGAAGELFF.

V and J are TRBV30 and TRBJ1-6, with TRBD1 matching over 10 bases. The junction had 4 bases not matched to a gene; V was cut back by 4 bases and J by 10 bases. This CDR3 comprises 13 residues. Germline V gene data show CDR1 as GTSNPN and CDR2 as SVGIG (reference sequence). CDR3 sequence (DNA): TGTGCCTGGAAAGGACAGGGGGGATCACCCCTCCACTTT. This gives the protein CAWKGQGGSPLHF. Full variable domain (outside the CDR3, taken from reference TRBV30 and TRBJ1-6): SQTIHQWPATLVQPVGSPLSLECTVEGTSNPNLYWYRQAAGRGLQLLFYSVGIGQISSEVPQNLSASRPQDRQFILSSKKLLLSDSGFYLCAWKGQGGSPLHFGNGTRLTVT.

The chain employs TRBV19 and TRBJ1-1; D gene uncertain. V shed 6 bases and J shed 1 base, with 12 bases lying between them. The CDR3 sequence is 14 residues long. The V gene's germline CDR1 is LNHDA and CDR2 SQIVND (reference sequence). This chain's CDR3 is CASSPRGGNTEAFF. CDR3 DNA sequence: TGTGCCAGTAGCCCACGGGGAGGGAACACTGAAGCTTTCTTT. Variable domain in full (rest from reference TRBV19 and TRBJ1-1): DGGITQSPKYLFRKEGQNVTLSCEQNLNHDAMYWYRQDPGQGLRLIYYSQIVNDFQKGDIAEGYSVSREKKESFPLTVTSAQKNPTAFYLCASSPRGGNTEAFFGQGTRLTVV.

The chain uses TRBV24-1 and TRBJ2-7; D is perhaps TRBD1 (5 bases). V gave up 10 bases and J gave up 7 bases, with 19 bases separating them. CDR3 length: 13 residues. CDR1 is KGHDR and CDR2 is SFDVKD in the germline V gene. The CDR3 loop is CATQGQGVSEQYF. The CDR3 DNA reads as TGTGCCACTCAAGGGCAGGGCGTGTCGGAGCAGTACTTC.

This chain links TRBV25-1 with TRBJ1-2; D gene unclear. This CDR3 has 14 amino acids. Between the trimmed V and J ends, which lost 3 bases and 7 bases, there was a span of 15 bases. Germline V gives CDR1 MGHDK, CDR2 SYGVNS. CDR3 in amino acids: CASSDRLEVSGYTF. CDR3 bases: TGTGCCAGCAGTGACCGGCTAGAGGTCTCTGGCTACACCTTC.

The chain is built from TRBV30 and TRBJ2-5; weak D call: TRBD1 (6 bases). The CDR3 extends over 13 amino acids. The V and J ends lost 5 bases and 4 bases respectively, with 14 bases between them. CDR1 is GTSNPN and CDR2 is SVGIG in the germline V gene (reference sequence). The DNA for the CDR3 is TGTGCCTGGTCAGGGGTGATTAGAGAGACCCAGTACTTC. This translates into CAWSGVIRETQYF.

The V and J genes are TRBV5-4 and TRBJ2-1, with D perhaps TRBD2 (6 bases). Germline CDR1 reads SGHNT; CDR2 reads YYREEE (reference sequence). CDR3 length equals 16 residues. The V end was cut by 3 bases, the J end by 8 bases, with 21 bases between. The CDR3 protein is CASSSPPGRDWDEQFF. The CDR3 DNA follows: TGTGCCAGCAGCTCACCCCCGGGAAGGGACTGGGATGAGCAGTTCTTC.

The chain carries TRBV27 and TRBJ2-1; 13 bases agree with TRBD2. Germline CDR1 and CDR2: MNHEY and SMNVEV (reference sequence). The V and J ends lost 6 bases and 10 bases, in that order; junction bases with no gene match: 9. The CDR3 sequence is 15 residues long. The CDR3 region has the DNA TGTGCCAGCAGATCACTAGCGGGGGGGTCCATGGAGCAGTTCTTC. It encodes CASRSLAGGSMEQFF.

The V and J genes are TRBV2 and TRBJ2-3; 8 bases line up with TRBD2. Germline V gene lookup returns CDR1 SNHLY and CDR2 FYNNEI. This CDR3 has 12 amino acids. The V segment lost 4 bases and the J segment 11 bases; nucleotides outside the gene matches: 5. CDR3 in DNA: TGTGCCAGCAGTGCGGGGGGGGCTCGGCAGTATTTT. This translates into CASSAGGARQYF.

V is TRBV7-2 and J is TRBJ2-3; D perhaps matches TRBD1 (7 bases). Trimming cost V 5 bases and J 1 base, with 16 bases left between them. Germline V gene lookup returns CDR1 SGHTA and CDR2 FQGNSA. The CDR3 runs to 16 residues. CDR3 protein: CASSPRQGGGTDTQYF. DNA of the CDR3: TGTGCCAGCAGCCCCCGACAGGGAGGAGGCACAGATACGCAGTATTTT.

The V gene is TRBV20-1, the J gene TRBJ1-3; weak D call: TRBD1 (5 bases). Germline CDR1 DFQATT, CDR2 SNEGSKA (reference sequence). The CDR3 is made up of 10 amino acids. V gave up 1 base and J gave up 13 bases, with 8 bases separating them. The CDR3 protein is CSARGGSIYF. In nucleotides, the CDR3 is TGCAGTGCTAGAGGGGGCAGTATATATTTT.

The chain uses TRBV5-4 and TRBJ2-5, with 8 bases that match TRBD1. Germline CDR1 and CDR2: SGHNT and YYREEE (reference sequence). The CDR3 is 15 residues long. J lost 0 bases, V lost 2 bases, and 3 bases had no gene match. CDR3 DNA: TGTGCCAGCAGCTTTCAGGGGGCGTACCAAGAGACCCAGTACTTC. Amino acids: CASSFQGAYQETQYF.

The chain couples TRBV7-8 to TRBJ2-3; 7 nucleotides align to TRBD2. CDR3 size: 15 residues. V gave up 2 bases and J gave up 4 bases; unmatched junction bases: 6. CDR1 and CDR2 from the germline V gene are SGHVS and FQNEAQ. CDR3 region: CASSLKLAHPDTQYF. The CDR3 nucleotides are TGTGCCAGCAGCTTAAAACTAGCGCACCCAGATACGCAGTATTTT.